The TCR beta chain under discussion was sequenced for a study of T cell changes during pregnancy in multiple sclerosis. Germline lookup yields CDR1 SGHTA and CDR2 FQGNSA. V lost 3 bases and J 10 bases, leaving 13 bases between the germline ends. The CDR3 length is 14 residues. Data came from immunoSEQ multiplex PCR; TCRdb stores just in-frame clones and leaves some out. The sample yields 70,000 to 80,000 clones, 80% to 95% seen once. This receptor was obtained from a female donor with multiple sclerosis, enrolled in a pregnancy study. The material was CD4+ T cells from peripheral blood mononuclear cells, obtained before pregnancy. V is TRBV7-2 and J is TRBJ1-6, with D unresolved. The CDR3 coding sequence is TGTGCCAGCAGCTTTTCCGGGGTGGTATCACCCCTCCACTTT. Amino acid sequence: CASSFSGVVSPLHF.